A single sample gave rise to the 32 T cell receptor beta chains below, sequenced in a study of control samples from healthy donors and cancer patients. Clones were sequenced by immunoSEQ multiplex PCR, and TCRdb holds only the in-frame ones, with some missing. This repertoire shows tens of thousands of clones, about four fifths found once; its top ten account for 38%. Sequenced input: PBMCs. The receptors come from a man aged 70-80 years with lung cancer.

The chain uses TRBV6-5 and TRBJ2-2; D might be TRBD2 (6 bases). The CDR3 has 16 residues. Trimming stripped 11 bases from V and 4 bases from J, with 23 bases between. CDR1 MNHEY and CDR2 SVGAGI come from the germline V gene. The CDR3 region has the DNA TGTGCCGGAAGTTTTTCCCATGGGGGGAGCACCGGGGAGCTGTTTTTT. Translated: CAGSFSHGGSTGELFF.

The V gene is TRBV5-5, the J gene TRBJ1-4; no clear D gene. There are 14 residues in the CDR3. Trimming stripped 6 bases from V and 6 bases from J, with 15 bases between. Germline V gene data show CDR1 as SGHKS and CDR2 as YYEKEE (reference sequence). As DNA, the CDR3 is TGTGCCAGCACCATGGGGTGGGTTGATGAAAAACTGTTTTTT. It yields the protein CASTMGWVDEKLFF.

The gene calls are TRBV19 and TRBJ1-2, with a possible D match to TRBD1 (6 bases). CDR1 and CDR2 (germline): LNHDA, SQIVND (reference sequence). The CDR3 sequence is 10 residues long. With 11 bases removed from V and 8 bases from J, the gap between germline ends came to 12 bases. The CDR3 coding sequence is TGTGCCTCCAGGGGTCGGGGCTACACCTTC. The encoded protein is CASRGRGYTF.

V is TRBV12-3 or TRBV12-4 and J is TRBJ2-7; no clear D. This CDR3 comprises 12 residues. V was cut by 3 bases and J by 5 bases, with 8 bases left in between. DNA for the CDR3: TGTGCCAGCAGTTTCGGCCCCCACGAGCAGTACTTC. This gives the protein CASSFGPHEQYF.

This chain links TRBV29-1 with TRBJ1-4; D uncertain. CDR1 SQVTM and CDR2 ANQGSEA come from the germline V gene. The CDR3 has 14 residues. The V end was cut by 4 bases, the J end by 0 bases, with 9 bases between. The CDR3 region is CSVAEGATNEKLFF. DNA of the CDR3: TGCAGCGTTGCCGAGGGTGCAACTAATGAAAAACTGTTTTTT.

The CDR3 reads CASSQGRREQFF. CDR3 sequence (DNA): TGTGCCAGCAGCCAAGGTAGACGAGAGCAGTTCTTC. The chain carries TRBV3-1 (or the pseudogene TRBV3-2) and TRBJ2-1; D remains ambiguous. The CDR3 spans 12 residues. V gave up 1 base and J gave up 10 bases, with 8 bases separating them. The V gene's germline CDR1 is LGHDT and CDR2 YNNKEL (reference sequence).

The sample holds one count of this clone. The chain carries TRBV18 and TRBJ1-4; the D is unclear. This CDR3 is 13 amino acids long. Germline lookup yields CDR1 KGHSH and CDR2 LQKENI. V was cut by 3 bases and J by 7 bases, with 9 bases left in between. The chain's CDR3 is CASSPSLGEKLFF. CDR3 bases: TGTGCCAGCTCACCCTCCCTGGGTGAAAAACTGTTTTTT.

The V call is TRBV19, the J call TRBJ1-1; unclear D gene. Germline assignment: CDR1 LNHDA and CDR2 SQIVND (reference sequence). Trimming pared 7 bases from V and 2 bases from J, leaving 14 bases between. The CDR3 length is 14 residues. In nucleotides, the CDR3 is TGTGCCAGTACCAATGGTTGGGGAAACACTGAAGCTTTCTTT. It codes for CASTNGWGNTEAFF.

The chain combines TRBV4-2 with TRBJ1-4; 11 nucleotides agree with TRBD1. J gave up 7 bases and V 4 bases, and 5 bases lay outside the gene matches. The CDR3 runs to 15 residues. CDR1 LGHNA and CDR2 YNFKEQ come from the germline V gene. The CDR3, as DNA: TGTGCCAGCAGCCCCGGACAGGGGGCGGGTGAAAAACTGTTTTTT. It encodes CASSPGQGAGEKLFF.

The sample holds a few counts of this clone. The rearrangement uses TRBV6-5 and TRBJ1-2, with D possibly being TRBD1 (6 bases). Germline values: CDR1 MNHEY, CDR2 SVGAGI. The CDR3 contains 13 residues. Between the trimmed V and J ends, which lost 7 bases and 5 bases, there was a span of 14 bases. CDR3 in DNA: TGTGCCAGCACCTTCAGTGGGACATATGGCTACACCTTC. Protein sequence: CASTFSGTYGYTF.

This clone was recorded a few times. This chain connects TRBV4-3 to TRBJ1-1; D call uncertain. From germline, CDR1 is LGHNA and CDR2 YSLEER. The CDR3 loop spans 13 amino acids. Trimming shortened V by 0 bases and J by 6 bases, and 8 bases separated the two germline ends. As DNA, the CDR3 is TGCGCCAGCAGCCAAGATAAGGCCTCTGAAGCTTTCTTT. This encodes CASSQDKASEAFF.

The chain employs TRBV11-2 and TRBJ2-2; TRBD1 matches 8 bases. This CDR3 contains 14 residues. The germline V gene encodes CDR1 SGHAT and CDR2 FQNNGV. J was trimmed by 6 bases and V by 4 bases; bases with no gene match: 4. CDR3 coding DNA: TGTGCCAGCAGCTCACAACAGGGGGCCGGGGAGCTGTTTTTT. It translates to CASSSQQGAGELFF.

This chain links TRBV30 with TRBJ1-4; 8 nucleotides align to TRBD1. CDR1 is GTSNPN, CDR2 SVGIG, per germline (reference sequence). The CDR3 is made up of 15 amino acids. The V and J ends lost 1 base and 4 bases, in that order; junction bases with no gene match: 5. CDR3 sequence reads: CAWSGTGGINEKLFF. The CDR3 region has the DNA TGTGCCTGGAGTGGAACAGGGGGGATTAATGAAAAACTGTTTTTT.

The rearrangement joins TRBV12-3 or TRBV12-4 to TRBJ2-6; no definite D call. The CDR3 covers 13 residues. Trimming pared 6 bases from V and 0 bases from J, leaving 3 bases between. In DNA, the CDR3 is TGTGCCAGCAGGATCTCTGGGGCCAACGTCCTGACTTTC. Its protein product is CASRISGANVLTF.

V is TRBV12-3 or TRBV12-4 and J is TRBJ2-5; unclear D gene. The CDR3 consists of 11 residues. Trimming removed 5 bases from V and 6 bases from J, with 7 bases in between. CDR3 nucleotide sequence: TGTGCCAGCAGTATCAAACAGACCCAGTACTTC. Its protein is CASSIKQTQYF.

CDR3 sequence: CASSRDGYEQYF. The CDR3 DNA is TGTGCCAGCAGCCGAGACGGCTACGAGCAGTACTTC. The chain is built from TRBV6-5 and TRBJ2-7; D is ambiguous. Germline V gene data show CDR1 as MNHEY and CDR2 as SVGAGI. V lost 6 bases and J 3 bases, leaving 9 bases between the germline ends. This CDR3 has 12 residues.

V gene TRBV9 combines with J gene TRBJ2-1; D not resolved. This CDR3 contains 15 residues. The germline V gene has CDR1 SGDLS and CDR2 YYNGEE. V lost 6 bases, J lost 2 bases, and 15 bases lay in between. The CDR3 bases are TGTGCCAGCACCCGGCCGGACCCCGCCTACAATGAGCAGTTCTTC. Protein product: CASTRPDPAYNEQFF. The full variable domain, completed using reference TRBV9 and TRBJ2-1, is DSGVTQTPKHLITATGQRVTLRCSPRSGDLSVYWYQQSLDQGLQFLIQYYNGEERAKGNILERFSAQQFPDLHSELNLSSLELGDSALYFCASTRPDPAYNEQFFGPGTRLTVL.

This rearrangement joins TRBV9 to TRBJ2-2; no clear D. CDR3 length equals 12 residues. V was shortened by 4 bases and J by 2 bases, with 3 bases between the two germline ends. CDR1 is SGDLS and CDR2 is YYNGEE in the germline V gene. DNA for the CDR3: TGTGCCAGCAGCCCTAACACCGGGGAGCTGTTTTTT. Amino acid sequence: CASSPNTGELFF.

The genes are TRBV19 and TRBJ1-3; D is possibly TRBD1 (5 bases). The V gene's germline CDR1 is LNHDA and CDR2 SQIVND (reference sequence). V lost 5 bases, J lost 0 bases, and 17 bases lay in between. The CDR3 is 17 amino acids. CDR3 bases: TGTGCCAGTAGTGCTCTCAACAGGTTACCCTCTGGAAACACCATATATTTT. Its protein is CASSALNRLPSGNTIYF. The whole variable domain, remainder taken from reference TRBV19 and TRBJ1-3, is DGGITQSPKYLFRKEGQNVTLSCEQNLNHDAMYWYRQDPGQGLRLIYYSQIVNDFQKGDIAEGYSVSREKKESFPLTVTSAQKNPTAFYLCASSALNRLPSGNTIYFGEGSWLTVV.

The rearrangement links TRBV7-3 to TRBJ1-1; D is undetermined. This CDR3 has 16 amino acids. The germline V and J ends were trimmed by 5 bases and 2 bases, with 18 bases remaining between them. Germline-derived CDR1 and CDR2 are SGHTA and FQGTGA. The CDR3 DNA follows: TGTGCCAGCAGCCCAGCTAGTGGACCGGAAAACACTGAAGCTTTCTTT. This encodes CASSPASGPENTEAFF.

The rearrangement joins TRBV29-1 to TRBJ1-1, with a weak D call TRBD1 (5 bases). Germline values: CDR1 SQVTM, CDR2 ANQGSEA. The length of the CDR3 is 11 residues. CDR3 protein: CSGRVNTEAFF. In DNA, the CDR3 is TGCAGTGGCAGGGTGAACACTGAAGCTTTCTTT.

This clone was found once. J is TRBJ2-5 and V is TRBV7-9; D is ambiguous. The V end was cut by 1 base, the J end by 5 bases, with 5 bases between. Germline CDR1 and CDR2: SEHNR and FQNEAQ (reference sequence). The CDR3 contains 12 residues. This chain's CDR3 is CASSLVIETQYF. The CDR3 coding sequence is TGTGCCAGCAGCTTAGTTATCGAGACCCAGTACTTC.

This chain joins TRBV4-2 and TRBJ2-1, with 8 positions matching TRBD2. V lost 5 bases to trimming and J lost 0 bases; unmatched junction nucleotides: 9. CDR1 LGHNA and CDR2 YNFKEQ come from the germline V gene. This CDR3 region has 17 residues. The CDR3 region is CASSETGGRSSYNEQFF. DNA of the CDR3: TGTGCCAGCAGCGAAACGGGGGGGAGGAGCTCCTACAATGAGCAGTTCTTC.

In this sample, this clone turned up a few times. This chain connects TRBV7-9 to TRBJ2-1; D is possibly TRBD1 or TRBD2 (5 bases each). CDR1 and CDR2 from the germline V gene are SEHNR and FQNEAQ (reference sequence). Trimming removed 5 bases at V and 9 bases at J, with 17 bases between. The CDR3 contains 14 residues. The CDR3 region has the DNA TGTGCCAGCAGCGTGCAGGCTATGAGGGGTGAGCAGTTCTTC. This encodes CASSVQAMRGEQFF.

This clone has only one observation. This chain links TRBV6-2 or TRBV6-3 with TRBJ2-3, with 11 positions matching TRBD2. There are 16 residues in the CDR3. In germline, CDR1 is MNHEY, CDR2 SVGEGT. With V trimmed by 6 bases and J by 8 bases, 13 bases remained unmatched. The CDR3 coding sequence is TGTGCCAGCAGCCCCTCATTAGCGGGGGGGCTCGGTACGCAGTATTTT. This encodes CASSPSLAGGLGTQYF.

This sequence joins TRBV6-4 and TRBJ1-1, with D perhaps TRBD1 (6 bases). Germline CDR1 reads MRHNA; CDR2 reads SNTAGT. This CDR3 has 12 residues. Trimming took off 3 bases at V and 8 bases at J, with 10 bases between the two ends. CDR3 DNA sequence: TGTGCCAGCAGTGATCGCCAGGGGGAAGCTTTCTTT. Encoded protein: CASSDRQGEAFF.

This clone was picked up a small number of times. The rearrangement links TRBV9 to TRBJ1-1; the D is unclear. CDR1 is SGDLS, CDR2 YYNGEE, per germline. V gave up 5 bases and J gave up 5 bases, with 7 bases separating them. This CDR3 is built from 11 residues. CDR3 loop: CASSSETEAFF. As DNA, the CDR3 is TGTGCCAGCAGTTCGGAAACTGAAGCTTTCTTT.

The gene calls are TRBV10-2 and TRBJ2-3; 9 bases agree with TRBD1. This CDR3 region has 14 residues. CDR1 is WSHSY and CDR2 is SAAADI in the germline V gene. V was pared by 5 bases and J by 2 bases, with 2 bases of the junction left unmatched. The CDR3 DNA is TGCGCCAGCAGTTGGACAGGGGACACAGATACGCAGTATTTT. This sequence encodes CASSWTGDTDTQYF.

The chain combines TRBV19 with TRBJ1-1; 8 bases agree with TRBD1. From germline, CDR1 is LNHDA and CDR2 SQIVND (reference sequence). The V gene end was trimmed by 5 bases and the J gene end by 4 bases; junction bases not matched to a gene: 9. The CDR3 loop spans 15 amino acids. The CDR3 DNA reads TGTGCCAGTAGTCACCGGACAGGGTATCTCACTGAAGCTTTCTTT. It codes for CASSHRTGYLTEAFF.

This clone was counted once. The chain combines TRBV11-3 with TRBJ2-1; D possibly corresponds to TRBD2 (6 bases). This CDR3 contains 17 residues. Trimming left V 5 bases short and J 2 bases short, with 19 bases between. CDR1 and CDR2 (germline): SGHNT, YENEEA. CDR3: CASSTSTNRGAYNEQFF. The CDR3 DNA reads TGTGCCAGCAGCACTAGCACCAACCGAGGGGCCTACAATGAGCAGTTCTTC.

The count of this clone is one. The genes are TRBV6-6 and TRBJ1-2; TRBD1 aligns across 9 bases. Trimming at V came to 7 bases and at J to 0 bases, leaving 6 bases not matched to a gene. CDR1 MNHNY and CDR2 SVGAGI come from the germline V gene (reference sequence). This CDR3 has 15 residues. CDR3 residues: CASTWTGATNYGYTF. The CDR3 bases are TGTGCCAGCACCTGGACAGGGGCAACTAACTATGGCTACACCTTC.

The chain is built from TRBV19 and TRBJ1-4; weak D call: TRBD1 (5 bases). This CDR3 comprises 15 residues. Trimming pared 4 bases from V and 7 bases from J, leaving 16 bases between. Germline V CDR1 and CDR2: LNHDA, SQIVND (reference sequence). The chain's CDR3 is CASSKSQGTGEKLFF. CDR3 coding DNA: TGTGCCAGTAGTAAGAGCCAGGGAACGGGTGAAAAACTGTTTTTT.